This T cell receptor (beta chain) comes out of a study of T cells in Graves' hyperthyroidism and ophthalmopathy. Trimming left V 0 bases short and J 0 bases short, with 9 bases between. Looked up from germline, CDR1 is MNHEY and CDR2 is SVGEGT. The CDR3 consists of 16 residues. RNA transcripts served as the template for amplifying TCR beta CDR3 regions. HTBI primers were the set used in a first-round RT-PCR of the TCR CDR3. TCRdb recomputed calls from the multiplex PCR reads with MiXCR, one row per CDR3 protein. The table has almost 600,000 distinct CDR3 sequences, approximately 15% seen once. The sequenced sample consisted of blood. The rearrangement joins TRBV6-2 or TRBV6-3 to TRBJ1-5; the D gene is possibly TRBD1 (5 bases). This sequence was found in a woman in her 30s with Graves' hyperthyroidism that later progressed to Graves' ophthalmopathy. In nucleotides, the CDR3 is TGTGCCAGCAGTTACTCGTTGGGGGTTAGCAATCAGCCCCAGCATTTT. It encodes CASSYSLGVSNQPQHF.